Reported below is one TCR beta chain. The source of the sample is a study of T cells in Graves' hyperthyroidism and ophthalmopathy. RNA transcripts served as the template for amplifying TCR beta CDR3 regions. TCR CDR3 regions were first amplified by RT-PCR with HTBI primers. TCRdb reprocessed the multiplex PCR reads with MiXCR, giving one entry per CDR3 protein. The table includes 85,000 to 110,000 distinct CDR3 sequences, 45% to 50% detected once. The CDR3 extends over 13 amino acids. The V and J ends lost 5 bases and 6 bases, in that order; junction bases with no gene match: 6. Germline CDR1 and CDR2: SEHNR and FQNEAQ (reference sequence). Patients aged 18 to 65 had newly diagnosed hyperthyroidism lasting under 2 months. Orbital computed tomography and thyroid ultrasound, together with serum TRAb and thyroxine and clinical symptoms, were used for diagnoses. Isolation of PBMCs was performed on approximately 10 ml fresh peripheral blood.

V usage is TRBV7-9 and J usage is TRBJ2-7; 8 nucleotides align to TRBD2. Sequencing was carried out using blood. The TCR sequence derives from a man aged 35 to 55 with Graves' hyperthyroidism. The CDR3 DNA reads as TGTGCCAGCAGCCCGGGGGGGAGGGTCGAGCAGTACTTC. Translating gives CASSPGGRVEQYF.